The 30 T cell receptor beta chains below come from one sample, sequenced in a study of blood T cell repertoires in COVID-19. TCRdb's copy holds only in-frame clones and misses some; the assay was immunoSEQ multiplex PCR. The sample yields around 140,000 clones, 75% to 90% seen once. What was sequenced was peripheral blood. The receptors originated from a human donor in a cohort sampled during active COVID-19.

This clone was detected only a few times. The chain joins TRBV7-6 to TRBJ2-3, with D possibly matching TRBD2 (6 bases). Germline assignment: CDR1 SGHVS and CDR2 FNYEAQ. Trimming pared 2 bases from V and 0 bases from J, leaving 9 bases between. CDR3 length: 15 residues. CDR3 region: CASSLTGTSTDTQYF. DNA of the CDR3: TGTGCCAGCAGCTTAACCGGGACTAGCACAGATACGCAGTATTTT.

J is TRBJ2-7 and V is TRBV28; 7 bases are shared with TRBD2. Germline lookup yields CDR1 MDHEN and CDR2 SYDVKM. After removal of 7 bases from V and 0 bases from J, the junction contained 15 bases not matched to a gene. The CDR3 has 17 amino acids. In nucleotides, the CDR3 is TGTGCCAGCAATTCCCCCAGTGAGCGGGGTTCCTCCTACGAGCAGTACTTC. Translation: CASNSPSERGSSYEQYF.

The rearrangement links TRBV28 to TRBJ2-5; tentative D call: TRBD1 (6 bases). Trimming shortened V by 6 bases and J by 1 base, and 9 bases separated the two germline ends. Germline V CDR1 and CDR2: MDHEN, SYDVKM. This CDR3 is built from 13 residues. Here the CDR3 reads CASSSGAQETQYF. CDR3 nucleotide sequence: TGTGCCAGCAGCTCAGGGGCCCAAGAGACCCAGTACTTC.

This clone was found once. The gene calls are TRBV4-1 and TRBJ2-7, with TRBD1 matching over 11 bases. The CDR3 has 14 amino acids. Germline trimming cut 3 bases from V and 2 bases from J; bases unmatched to any gene: 0. Germline V lookup: CDR1 MGHRA, CDR2 YSYEKL. This chain's CDR3 is CASSQDRGPYEQYV. DNA of the CDR3: TGCGCCAGCAGCCAGGACAGGGGGCCCTACGAGCAGTACGTC.

This chain's CDR3 is CASRGLLGQTEGAGELFF. The CDR3 nucleotides read TGTGCCAGCAGGGGACTACTTGGACAGACTGAAGGGGCCGGGGAGCTGTTTTTT. The chain is built from TRBV7-9 and TRBJ2-2, with D tentatively TRBD2 (7 bases). The V gene lost 6 bases and the J gene lost 6 bases, with 26 bases spanning the gap. Germline V gives CDR1 SEHNR, CDR2 FQNEAQ (reference sequence). The CDR3 is 18 amino acids. Together with reference TRBV7-9 and TRBJ2-2, the CDR3 gives the full variable domain: DTGVSQNPRHKITKRGQNVTFRCDPISEHNRLYWYRQTLGQGPEFLTYFQNEAQLEKSRLLSDRFSAERPKGSFSTLEIQRTEQGDSAMYLCASRGLLGQTEGAGELFFGEGSRLTVL.

The V call is TRBV6-1, the J call TRBJ1-4; 7 nucleotides match TRBD1. With 2 bases clipped from V and 7 bases from J, the junction kept 10 bases outside the gene matches. There are 16 residues in the CDR3. The germline V gene encodes CDR1 MNHNS and CDR2 SASEGT. The CDR3 DNA sequence: TGTGCCAGCAGTGAACCAACTACAGGGGACAGTGAAAAACTGTTTTTT. Amino acid sequence: CASSEPTTGDSEKLFF.

The CDR3 reads CASSISQGDSTDTQYF. CDR3 nucleotides: TGTGCCAGTAGTATATCCCAGGGCGATAGCACAGATACGCAGTATTTT. The chain has TRBV19 and TRBJ2-3; TRBD1 might be the D (5 bases). CDR3 size: 16 residues. V was pared by 2 bases and J by 0 bases, with 12 bases between. Germline assignment: CDR1 LNHDA and CDR2 SQIVND (reference sequence).

The J gene is TRBJ2-2, the V gene TRBV9, with 8 bases lining up with TRBD2. The CDR3 contains 17 residues. CDR1 and CDR2 (germline): SGDLS, YYNGEE. The junction had 11 bases not matched to a gene; V was cut back by 3 bases and J by 4 bases. The CDR3 spells CASSALPTSESTGELFF. For the CDR3, the DNA is TGTGCCAGCAGCGCCCTACCGACTAGCGAGTCCACCGGGGAGCTGTTTTTT. The full variable domain, in which reference TRBV9 and TRBJ2-2 provide the parts outside the CDR3, is DSGVTQTPKHLITATGQRVTLRCSPRSGDLSVYWYQQSLDQGLQFLIQYYNGEERAKGNILERFSAQQFPDLHSELNLSSLELGDSALYFCASSALPTSESTGELFFGEGSRLTVL.

The gene calls are TRBV3-1 (or the pseudogene TRBV3-2) and TRBJ2-3, with 8 bases lining up with TRBD2. CDR1 is LGHDT, CDR2 YNNKEL, per germline (reference sequence). J lost 2 bases, V lost 5 bases, and 15 bases had no gene match. CDR3 length: 18 residues. The CDR3 DNA follows: TGTGCCAGCAGCAATTTGCCACTAGCGGAGCCCTCCACAGATACGCAGTATTTT. It codes for CASSNLPLAEPSTDTQYF.

J is TRBJ2-6 and V is TRBV5-1; D is perhaps TRBD1 (6 bases). The V and J ends lost 4 bases and 0 bases respectively, with 14 bases between them. This CDR3 is 17 amino acids long. Germline CDR1 SGHRS, CDR2 YFSETQ. Written as DNA, the CDR3 is TGCGCCAGCAGCCCGGGACATACCTCCTCTGGGGCCAACGTCCTGACTTTC. Translation gives CASSPGHTSSGANVLTF. Full variable domain (outside the CDR3, taken from reference TRBV5-1 and TRBJ2-6): KAGVTQTPRYLIKTRGQQVTLSCSPISGHRSVSWYQQTPGQGLQFLFEYFSETQRNKGNFPGRFSGRQFSNSRSEMNVSTLELGDSALYLCASSPGHTSSGANVLTFGAGSRLTVL.

The V and J genes are TRBV24-1 and TRBJ2-2; 9 bases line up with TRBD1. The CDR3 loop spans 18 amino acids. Germline CDR1 reads KGHDR; CDR2 reads SFDVKD. The V gene end was trimmed by 4 bases and the J gene end by 1 base; junction bases not matched to a gene: 9. CDR3 region: CATSEHPGQGLNTGELFF. The DNA for the CDR3 is TGTGCCACCAGTGAACACCCCGGACAGGGGCTGAACACCGGGGAGCTGTTTTTT.

This clone was found a few times. The chain joins TRBV30 to TRBJ1-1; TRBD1 aligns across 7 bases. CDR1 is GTSNPN and CDR2 is SVGIG in the germline V gene (reference sequence). J was trimmed by 7 bases and V by 0 bases; bases with no gene match: 11. The CDR3 contains 15 residues. The CDR3 nucleotides are TGTGCCTGGAGTGTACGCAGGGGGGCCTCCGGTGAAGCTTTCTTT. It yields the protein CAWSVRRGASGEAFF.

This clone has more than one count but fewer than ten. The V gene is TRBV28, the J gene TRBJ2-7; 8 bases fit TRBD2. Per the germline V gene, CDR1 is MDHEN and CDR2 is SYDVKM. J lost 6 bases, V lost 8 bases, and 15 bases had no gene match. This CDR3 has 15 residues. The CDR3 reads CASYPLREGSGEQYF. For the CDR3, the DNA is TGTGCCAGCTACCCCCTCCGGGAGGGGTCGGGCGAGCAGTACTTC. Full variable domain (missing parts from reference TRBV28 and TRBJ2-7): DVKVTQSSRYLVKRTGEKVFLECVQDMDHENMFWYRQDPGLGLRLIYFSYDVKMKEKGDIPEGYSVSREKKERFSLILESASTNQTSMYLCASYPLREGSGEQYFGPGTRLTVT.

V is TRBV19 and J is TRBJ2-3; D may be TRBD2 (6 bases). The V gene lost 5 bases and the J gene lost 2 bases, with 14 bases spanning the gap. The CDR3 runs 15 residues. Germline-derived CDR1 and CDR2 are LNHDA and SQIVND (reference sequence). The DNA of the CDR3 is TGTGCCAGTAGTCCAGGGACTCCACCCACAGATACGCAGTATTTT. This sequence encodes CASSPGTPPTDTQYF.

The rearrangement links TRBV18 to TRBJ2-1; D is perhaps TRBD2 (6 bases). V was cut by 1 base and J by 2 bases, with 15 bases left in between. The germline V gene encodes CDR1 KGHSH and CDR2 LQKENI. This CDR3 has 17 residues. In DNA, the CDR3 is TGTGCCAGCTCACCACTGACGCGGGGTACTCCCTACAATGAGCAGTTCTTC. Translation: CASSPLTRGTPYNEQFF. Full variable domain (rest looked up from reference TRBV18 and TRBJ2-1): NAGVMQNPRHLVRRRGQEARLRCSPMKGHSHVYWYRQLPEEGLKFMVYLQKENIIDESGMPKERFSAEFPKEGPSILRIQQVVRGDSAAYFCASSPLTRGTPYNEQFFGPGTRLTVL.

The V and J genes are TRBV10-3 and TRBJ2-5; D remains ambiguous. The CDR3 consists of 14 residues. Germline CDR1 ENHRY, CDR2 SYGVKD. Trimming stripped 2 bases from V and 0 bases from J, with 7 bases between. The CDR3 loop reads CAISELTYQETQYF. CDR3 in DNA: TGTGCCATCAGTGAGCTGACTTACCAAGAGACCCAGTACTTC.

This chain connects TRBV19 to TRBJ1-2; 7 nucleotides match TRBD1. Trimming removed 9 bases from V and 8 bases from J; junction bases left unmatched: 18. Looked up from germline, CDR1 is LNHDA and CDR2 is SQIVND (reference sequence). This CDR3 has 15 amino acids. CDR3 residues: CASRGATTGRYGYTF. DNA for the CDR3: TGTGCCAGCCGAGGGGCGACGACAGGGAGGTACGGCTACACCTTC.

The chain recombines TRBV10-3 with TRBJ1-3, with 7 bases identical to TRBD1. The CDR3 totals 15 residues. From germline, CDR1 is ENHRY and CDR2 SYGVKD. The trim removed 3 bases at V and 0 bases at J, leaving 2 bases unmatched. The CDR3 sequence: CAISDYRGSGNTIYF. The DNA for the CDR3 is TGTGCCATCAGTGATTACAGGGGCTCTGGAAACACCATATATTTT.

In nucleotides, the CDR3 is TGCGCCAGCAGCTTGGGACCAGGGGAGGGCACCGGGGAGCTGTTTTTT. Residues: CASSLGPGEGTGELFF. This chain connects TRBV5-1 to TRBJ2-2, with D perhaps TRBD2 (7 bases). Germline V CDR1 and CDR2: SGHRS, YFSETQ. V was shortened by 0 bases and J by 4 bases, with 13 bases between the two germline ends. There are 16 residues in the CDR3.

The table lists this clone with a count of one. V is TRBV3-1 (or the pseudogene TRBV3-2) and J is TRBJ2-2; D is undetermined. From germline, CDR1 is LGHDT and CDR2 YNNKEL (reference sequence). The CDR3 is 11 amino acids. Trimming shortened V by 3 bases and J by 6 bases, and 2 bases separated the two germline ends. The CDR3 protein is CASSHSGELFF. In DNA, the CDR3 is TGTGCCAGCAGCCACTCCGGGGAGCTGTTTTTT.

The rearrangement links TRBV6-5 to TRBJ2-2; D possibly corresponds to TRBD1 (6 bases). This CDR3 contains 15 residues. Deletions cut 8 bases from V and 0 bases from J, with 13 bases between. The germline CDR1 and CDR2 sequences are MNHEY and SVGAGI. The CDR3 reads CASSGEIANTGELFF. CDR3 nucleotide sequence: TGTGCCAGCTCAGGGGAGATTGCGAACACCGGGGAGCTGTTTTTT.

This clone has just a few counts. The V call is TRBV28, the J call TRBJ1-2; no clear D. This CDR3 contains 14 residues. The V end lost 2 bases, the J end lost 2 bases, and 9 bases lay between the germline ends. The germline CDR1 and CDR2 sequences are MDHEN and SYDVKM. The CDR3, as DNA: TGTGCCAGCAGTTTAGCGGGCCCGAACTATGGCTACACCTTC. Protein sequence: CASSLAGPNYGYTF.

This clone appeared a single time. This chain joins TRBV6-6 and TRBJ1-2; 8 positions match TRBD1. Germline loops: CDR1 MNHNY, CDR2 SVGAGI (reference sequence). The trim removed 5 bases at V and 8 bases at J, leaving 10 bases unmatched. The CDR3 length is 14 residues. The CDR3 nucleotides are TGTGCCAGCAGTACCGGACAGGGAACAACCGGCTACACCTTC. Amino acid sequence: CASSTGQGTTGYTF.

The CDR3 region is CASSQSRGTEAFF. The CDR3 DNA reads as TGTGCCAGCAGCCAGTCCAGGGGCACTGAAGCTTTCTTT. This rearrangement joins TRBV12-3 or TRBV12-4 to TRBJ1-1, with a weak D call TRBD1 (6 bases). CDR3 length: 13 residues. Trimming pared 6 bases from V and 4 bases from J, leaving 12 bases between.

The chain has TRBV11-3 and TRBJ2-1, with D maybe TRBD1 (5 bases). The CDR3 is made up of 15 amino acids. Trimming removed 1 base at V and 0 bases at J, with 7 bases between. The germline V gene encodes CDR1 SGHNT and CDR2 YENEEA. The CDR3 nucleotides are TGTGCCAGCAGCTTAGGAAGGGGCTCCTACAATGAGCAGTTCTTC. As protein: CASSLGRGSYNEQFF.

The gene calls are TRBV5-4 and TRBJ2-1; possible D gene TRBD1, 7 bases. In germline, CDR1 is SGHNT, CDR2 YYREEE (reference sequence). This CDR3 is 13 amino acids long. V was shortened by 4 bases and J by 10 bases, with 15 bases between the two germline ends. The CDR3 nucleotides read TGTGCCAGCAGCGAGAGCAGGGGGGACGAGCAGTTCTTC. This codes for CASSESRGDEQFF.

The chain uses TRBV3-1 (or the pseudogene TRBV3-2) and TRBJ1-1, with unresolved D. Germline V gene lookup returns CDR1 LGHDT and CDR2 YNNKEL (reference sequence). The CDR3 extends over 13 amino acids. Trimming cost V 1 base and J 11 bases, with 14 bases left between them. CDR3 sequence: CASSQGRASRAFF. CDR3 coding DNA: TGTGCCAGCAGCCAAGGCCGCGCGAGTCGGGCTTTCTTT.

The V call is TRBV9, the J call TRBJ2-2; 7 bases are shared with TRBD2. Trimming cost V 4 bases and J 1 base; bases outside gene matches: 7. The germline V gene has CDR1 SGDLS and CDR2 YYNGEE. The CDR3 is made up of 16 amino acids. The CDR3 DNA sequence: TGTGCCAGCAGCCCACGGGGAGGGGTGAACACCGGGGAGCTGTTTTTT. Amino acid sequence: CASSPRGGVNTGELFF.

This sequence joins TRBV30 and TRBJ1-4, with 8 bases lining up with TRBD1. CDR1 and CDR2 from the germline V gene are GTSNPN and SVGIG (reference sequence). Trimming at V came to 5 bases and at J to 8 bases, leaving 4 bases not matched to a gene. This CDR3 has 12 residues. CDR3 region: CAWGGDREKLFF. CDR3 DNA sequence: TGTGCCTGGGGGGGGGACAGGGAAAAACTGTTTTTT.

The V and J genes are TRBV12-5 and TRBJ2-2, with 15 bases matching TRBD2. With 0 bases clipped from V and 4 bases from J, the junction kept 21 bases outside the gene matches. CDR1 is LGHNT and CDR2 is FRNRAP in the germline V gene. The CDR3 consists of 24 residues. CDR3 loop: CASGLVIKGFRTSGRARATGELFF. The CDR3 DNA follows: TGTGCTAGTGGTTTGGTAATTAAGGGGTTCAGGACTAGCGGGAGGGCCCGTGCCACCGGGGAGCTGTTTTTT.